These 5 T cell receptor beta chains share one sample of origin, sequenced in a study of cytomegalovirus exposure and HLA in healthy donors. The PCR made use of 60 Vbeta and 13 Jbeta primers. Sequencing used immunoSEQ multiplex PCR; TCRdb keeps in-frame clones, though not all of them. The data contain about 120,000 clones, over 65% of them seen just once; the ten biggest clones take up about 8.3%. The specimen was PBMCs. The receptors stem from a middle-aged woman in good health and CMV-seropositive.

As to this clone: Sequence at one end of the junction differs from germline and may be a read error. This chain links TRBV7-9 with TRBJ1-2; D gene uncertain. Germline-derived CDR1 and CDR2 are SEHNR and FQNEAQ (reference sequence). The CDR3 has 12 residues. This CDR3 is CSSSLANYGYTF. The DNA of the CDR3 is TGTTCCAGCAGCCTTGCTAACTATGGCTACACCTTC.

This chain links TRBV12-1 with TRBJ2-2; TRBD1 reflects the table's D call only, with no check against the DNA. TRBV12-1 is deemed a pseudogene. This CDR3 region has 16 residues. The chain's CDR3 is CASSFDRASTFGELFF. The CDR3 region has the DNA TGTGCCAGCAGCTTTGACAGGGCATCGACGTTTGGGGAGCTGTTTTTT.

The chain recombines TRBV9 with TRBJ1-5, with D tentatively TRBD1 (6 bases). The CDR3 has 13 residues. V lost 4 bases and J lost 4, with 9 bases in between. The germline gives CDR1 SGDLS, CDR2 YYNGEE. DNA for the CDR3: TGTGCCAGCAGCCAGAGGGGGAATCAGCCCCAGCATTTT. Amino acid sequence: CASSQRGNQPQHF.

J is TRBJ1-1 and V is TRBV2; 10 bases match TRBD1. The CDR3 extends over 16 amino acids. Losses at the gene ends were 2 bases for V and 0 bases for J; bases not matched to a gene: 3. The germline gives CDR1 SNHLY, CDR2 FYNNEI. The CDR3 nucleotides read TGTGCCAGCAGTGAACTGGGGACAGGGGTGAACACTGAAGCTTTCTTT. Its translation: CASSELGTGVNTEAFF.

The CDR3 loop is CASSDYRGGEQYF. The CDR3 DNA follows: TGTGCCAGCAGTGACTATCGAGGGGGCGAGCAGTACTTC. The chain recombines TRBV6-4 with TRBJ2-7, with a tentative D call TRBD1 (6 bases). Germline V lookup: CDR1 MRHNA, CDR2 SNTAGT. V shed 1 base and J shed 6 bases, with 10 bases lying between them. The CDR3 consists of 13 residues.